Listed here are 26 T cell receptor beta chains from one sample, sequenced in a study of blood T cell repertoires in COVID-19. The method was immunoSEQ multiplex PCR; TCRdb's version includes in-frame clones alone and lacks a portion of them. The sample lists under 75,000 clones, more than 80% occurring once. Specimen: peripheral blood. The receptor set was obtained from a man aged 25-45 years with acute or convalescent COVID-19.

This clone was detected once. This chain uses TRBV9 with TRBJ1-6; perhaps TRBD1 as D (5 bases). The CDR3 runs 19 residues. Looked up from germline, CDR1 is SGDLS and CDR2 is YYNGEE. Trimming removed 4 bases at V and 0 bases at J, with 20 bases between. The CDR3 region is CASSPGETWGISYNSPLHF. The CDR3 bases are TGTGCCAGCAGCCCGGGAGAGACTTGGGGGATCTCCTATAATTCACCCCTCCACTTT.

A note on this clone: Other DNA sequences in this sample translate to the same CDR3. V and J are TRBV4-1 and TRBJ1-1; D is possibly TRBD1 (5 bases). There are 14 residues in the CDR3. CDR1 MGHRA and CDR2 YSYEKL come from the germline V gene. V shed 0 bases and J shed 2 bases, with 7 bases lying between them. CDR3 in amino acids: CASSQDQGNTEAFF. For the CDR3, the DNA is TGCGCCAGCAGCCAAGACCAGGGCAACACTGAAGCTTTCTTT.

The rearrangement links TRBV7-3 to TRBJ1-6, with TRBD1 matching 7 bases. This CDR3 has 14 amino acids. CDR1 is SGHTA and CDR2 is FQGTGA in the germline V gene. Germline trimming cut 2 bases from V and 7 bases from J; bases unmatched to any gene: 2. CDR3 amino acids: CASSLLQGNSPLHF. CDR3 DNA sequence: TGTGCCAGCAGCTTATTACAGGGGAATTCACCCCTCCACTTT.

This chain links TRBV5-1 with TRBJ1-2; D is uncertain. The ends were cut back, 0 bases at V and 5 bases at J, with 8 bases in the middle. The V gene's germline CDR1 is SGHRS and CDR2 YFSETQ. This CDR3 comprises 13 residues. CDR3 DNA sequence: TGCGCCAGCAGCTTGGCCACGGGTTATGGCTACACCTTC. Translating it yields CASSLATGYGYTF.

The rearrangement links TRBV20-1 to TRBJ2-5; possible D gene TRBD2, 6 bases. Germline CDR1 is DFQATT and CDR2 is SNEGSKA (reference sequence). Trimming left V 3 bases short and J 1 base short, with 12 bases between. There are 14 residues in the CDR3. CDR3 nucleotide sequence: TGCAGTGCTAGTCCGTGGGAGGCCCAAGAGACCCAGTACTTC. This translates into CSASPWEAQETQYF.

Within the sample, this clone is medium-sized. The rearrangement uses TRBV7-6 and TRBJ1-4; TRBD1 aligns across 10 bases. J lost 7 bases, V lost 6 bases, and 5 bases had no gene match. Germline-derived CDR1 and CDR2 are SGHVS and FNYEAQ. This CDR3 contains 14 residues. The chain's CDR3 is CASSRTGGGEKLFF. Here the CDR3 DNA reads TGTGCCAGCAGTCGGACAGGGGGTGGTGAAAAACTGTTTTTT.

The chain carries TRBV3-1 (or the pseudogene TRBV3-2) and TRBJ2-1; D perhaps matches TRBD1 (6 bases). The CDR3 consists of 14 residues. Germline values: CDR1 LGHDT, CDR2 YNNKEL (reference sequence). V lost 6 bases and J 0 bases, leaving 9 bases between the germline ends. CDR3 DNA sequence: TGTGCCAGCAGAGCCAGGGGCTCCTACAATGAGCAGTTCTTC. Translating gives CASRARGSYNEQFF.

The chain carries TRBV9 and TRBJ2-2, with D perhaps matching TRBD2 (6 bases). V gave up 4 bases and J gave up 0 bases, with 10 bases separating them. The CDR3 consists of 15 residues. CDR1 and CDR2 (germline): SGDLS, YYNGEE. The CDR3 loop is CASSTGLSNTGELFF. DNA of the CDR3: TGTGCCAGCAGCACGGGACTCTCGAACACCGGGGAGCTGTTTTTT.

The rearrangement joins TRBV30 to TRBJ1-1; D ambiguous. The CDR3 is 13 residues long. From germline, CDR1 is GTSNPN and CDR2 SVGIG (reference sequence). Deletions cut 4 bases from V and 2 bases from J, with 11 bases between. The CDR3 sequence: CAWMGGLNTEAFF. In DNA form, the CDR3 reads TGTGCCTGGATGGGCGGGTTAAACACTGAAGCTTTCTTT.

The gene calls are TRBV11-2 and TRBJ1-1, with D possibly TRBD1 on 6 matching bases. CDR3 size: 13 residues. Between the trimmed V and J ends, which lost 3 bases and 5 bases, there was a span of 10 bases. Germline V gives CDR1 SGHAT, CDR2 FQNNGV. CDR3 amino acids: CASSLTRGTEAFF. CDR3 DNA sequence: TGTGCCAGCAGCTTGACCAGGGGTACTGAAGCTTTCTTT. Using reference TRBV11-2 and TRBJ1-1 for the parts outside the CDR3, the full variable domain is EAGVAQSPRYKIIEKRQSVAFWCNPISGHATLYWYQQILGQGPKLLIQFQNNGVVDDSQLPKDRFSAERLKGVDSTLKIQPAKLEDSAVYLCASSLTRGTEAFFGQGTRLTVV.

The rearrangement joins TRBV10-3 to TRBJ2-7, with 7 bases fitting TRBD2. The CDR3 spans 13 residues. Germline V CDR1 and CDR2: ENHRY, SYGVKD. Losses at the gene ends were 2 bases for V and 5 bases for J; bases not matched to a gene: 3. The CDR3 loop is CAISEGGGDEQYF. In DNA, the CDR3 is TGTGCCATCAGTGAGGGCGGGGGAGACGAGCAGTACTTC.

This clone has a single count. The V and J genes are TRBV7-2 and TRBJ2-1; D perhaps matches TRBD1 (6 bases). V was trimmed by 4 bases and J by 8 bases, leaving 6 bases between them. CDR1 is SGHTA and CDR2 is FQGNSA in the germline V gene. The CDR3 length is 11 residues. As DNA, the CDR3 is TGTGCCAGCAGCTCAGGGGATGAGCAGTTCTTC. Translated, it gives CASSSGDEQFF.

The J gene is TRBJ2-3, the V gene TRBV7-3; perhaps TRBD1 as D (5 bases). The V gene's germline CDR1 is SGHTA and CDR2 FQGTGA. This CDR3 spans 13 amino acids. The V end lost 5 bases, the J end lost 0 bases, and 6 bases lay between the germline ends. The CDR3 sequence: CASSRTSTDTQYF. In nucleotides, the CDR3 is TGTGCCAGCAGCCGGACAAGCACAGATACGCAGTATTTT.

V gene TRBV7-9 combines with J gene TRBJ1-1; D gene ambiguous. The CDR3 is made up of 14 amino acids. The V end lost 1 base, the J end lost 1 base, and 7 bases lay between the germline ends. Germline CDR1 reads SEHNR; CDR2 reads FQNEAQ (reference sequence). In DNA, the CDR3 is TGTGCCAGCAGCTTAGGTATAGCGAACACTGAAGCTTTCTTT. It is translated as CASSLGIANTEAFF.

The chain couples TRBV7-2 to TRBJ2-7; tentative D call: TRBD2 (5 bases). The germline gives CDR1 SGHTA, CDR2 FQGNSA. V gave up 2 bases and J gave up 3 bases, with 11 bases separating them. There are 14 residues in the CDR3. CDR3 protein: CASSLRKAGYEQYF. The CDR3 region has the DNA TGTGCCAGCAGCTTAAGGAAGGCGGGCTACGAGCAGTACTTC.

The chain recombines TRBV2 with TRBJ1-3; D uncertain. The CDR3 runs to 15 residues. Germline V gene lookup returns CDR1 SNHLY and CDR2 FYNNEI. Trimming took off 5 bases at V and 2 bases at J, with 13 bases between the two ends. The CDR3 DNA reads TGTGCCAGCAGTCAAGACCGCGGTACTGGAAACACCATATATTTT. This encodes CASSQDRGTGNTIYF.

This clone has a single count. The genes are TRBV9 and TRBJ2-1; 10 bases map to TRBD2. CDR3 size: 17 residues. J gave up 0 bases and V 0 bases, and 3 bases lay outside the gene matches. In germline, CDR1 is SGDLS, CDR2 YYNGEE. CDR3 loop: CASSVGLAGSSYNEQFF. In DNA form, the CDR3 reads TGTGCCAGCAGCGTAGGACTAGCGGGCTCCTCCTACAATGAGCAGTTCTTC.

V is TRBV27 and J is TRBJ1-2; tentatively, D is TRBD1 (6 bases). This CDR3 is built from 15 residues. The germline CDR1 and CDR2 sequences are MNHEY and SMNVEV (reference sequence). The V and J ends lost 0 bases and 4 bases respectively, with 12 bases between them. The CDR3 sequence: CASSLSGHRAYGYTF. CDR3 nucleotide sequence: TGTGCCAGCAGTTTATCGGGACACAGGGCCTATGGCTACACCTTC.

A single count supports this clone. The CDR3 DNA sequence: TGTGCCAGCAGTACCGTACACCGTCTCAGGGTACATGAGCAGTTCTTC. Translated: CASSTVHRLRVHEQFF. This chain uses TRBV6-6 with TRBJ2-1; D is perhaps TRBD1 (5 bases). Germline CDR1 is MNHNY and CDR2 is SVGAGI (reference sequence). The CDR3 covers 16 residues. V was trimmed by 5 bases and J by 8 bases, leaving 22 bases between them.

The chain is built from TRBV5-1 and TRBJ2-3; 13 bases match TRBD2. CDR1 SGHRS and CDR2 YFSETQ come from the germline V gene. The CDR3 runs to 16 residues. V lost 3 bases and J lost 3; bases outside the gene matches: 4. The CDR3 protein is CASSSRTSGRTDTQYF. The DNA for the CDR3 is TGCGCCAGCAGCTCCCGGACTAGCGGGAGAACAGATACGCAGTATTTT. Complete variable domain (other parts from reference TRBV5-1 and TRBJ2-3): KAGVTQTPRYLIKTRGQQVTLSCSPISGHRSVSWYQQTPGQGLQFLFEYFSETQRNKGNFPGRFSGRQFSNSRSEMNVSTLELGDSALYLCASSSRTSGRTDTQYFGPGTRLTVL.

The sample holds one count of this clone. In DNA form, the CDR3 reads TGTGCCAGCAGTGTGGACAGGGATGGAAACACCATATATTTT. Its translation is CASSVDRDGNTIYF. The chain links TRBV2 to TRBJ1-3, with 8 bases identical to TRBD1. Looked up from germline, CDR1 is SNHLY and CDR2 is FYNNEI. This CDR3 region has 14 residues. The trim removed 4 bases at V and 3 bases at J, leaving 2 bases unmatched.

CDR3 protein: CASSEWQGWETQYF. The CDR3 coding sequence is TGTGCCAGCAGTGAATGGCAGGGATGGGAGACCCAGTACTTC. The genes are TRBV25-1 and TRBJ2-5, with D possibly being TRBD1 (5 bases). CDR1 is MGHDK and CDR2 is SYGVNS in the germline V gene. The CDR3 runs to 14 residues. The V end lost 1 base, the J end lost 5 bases, and 11 bases lay between the germline ends.

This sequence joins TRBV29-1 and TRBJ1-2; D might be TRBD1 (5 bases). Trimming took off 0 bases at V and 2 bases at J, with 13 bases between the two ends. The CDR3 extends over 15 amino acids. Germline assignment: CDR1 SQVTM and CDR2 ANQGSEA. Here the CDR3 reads CSVEDRGGNNYGYTF. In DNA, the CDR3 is TGCAGCGTTGAAGATAGGGGAGGGAACAACTATGGCTACACCTTC.

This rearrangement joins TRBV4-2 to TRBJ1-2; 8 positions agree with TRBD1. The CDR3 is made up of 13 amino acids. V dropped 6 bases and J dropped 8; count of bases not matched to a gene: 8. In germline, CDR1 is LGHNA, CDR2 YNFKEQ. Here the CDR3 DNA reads TGTGCCAGCAGGGCAGCAGGGGGCGTGGGCTACACCTTC. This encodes CASRAAGGVGYTF.

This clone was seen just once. The CDR3 nucleotides are TGTGCCAGCAGCCCCGCGGAGGATACGCAGTATTTT. This codes for CASSPAEDTQYF. The chain links TRBV5-5 to TRBJ2-3; D not resolved. The V and J ends lost 4 bases and 6 bases respectively, with 9 bases between them. CDR1 is SGHKS and CDR2 is YYEKEE in the germline V gene (reference sequence). The CDR3 has 12 amino acids.

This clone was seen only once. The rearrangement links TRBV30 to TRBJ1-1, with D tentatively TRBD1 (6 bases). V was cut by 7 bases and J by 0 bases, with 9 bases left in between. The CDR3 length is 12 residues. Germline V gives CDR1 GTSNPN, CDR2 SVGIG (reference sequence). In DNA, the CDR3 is TGTGCCTTGCAGGGGATGAACACTGAAGCTTTCTTT. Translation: CALQGMNTEAFF.